This T cell receptor (beta chain) was captured by sequencing in a study of tumor-infiltrating lymphocytes in primary liver carcinoma (dated by TCRdb to the late 2010s). Regarding the research as a whole: Four or five patients with histopathologically diagnosed primary liver carcinoma underwent surgical resection in China between November 2015 and 2016. Roughly 3.5 to 8 million productive TCRbeta reads were obtained per sample, and no significant difference in read depth was found between tissue types. The study combined TCRbeta repertoire sequencing, expression microarrays and whole-exome sequencing across five regions of each liver tumor, with adjacent normal tissue and blood. The five patients had tumors of stage T1-T3 N0M0, with maximum diameters ranging from about 4 to 11 cm. Of the five patients (three men and two women, aged 30 to 69 years), four had hepatocellular carcinoma and one had combined HCC and intrahepatic cholangiocarcinoma. High reproducibility was observed for the technical replicate repertoires, with mean shared-clone rates approximately 0.9 and correlation coefficients above 0.95. A total of approximately 35 specimens from 5 patients underwent TCRbeta repertoire sequencing, comprising 25 tumor regions, 5 adjacent noncancerous liver tissues and 5 peripheral blood samples.

The paper's findings and limits, for the study overall: With just 4 to 6 patients in the study, the authors point out that the findings should be validated in a larger study. Comparison of CD4+ and CD8+ T cell repertoires was precluded by the use of bulk unsorted samples. Only the TCR beta chain was sequenced, which likely underestimates true repertoire diversity because unpaired alpha chains were not captured. A significantly larger repertoire fraction was made up by the top 250 clones in tumors than in blood (p = 0.039). Repertoire overlap was higher between tumor regions (mean roughly 35%) than tumor-adjacent (around 17%) or tumor-blood (approximately 15%) pairs, consistent with antigen-driven expansion.

RNA from unsorted whole blood was extracted with TRIzol reagent, and germline DNA was obtained with the DNeasy Blood & Tissue kit. Patients had chronic HBV infection and were treatment-naive at sampling. About 3.6 milliliters of peripheral blood were collected into K2EDTA tubes before surgery. A constant-region primer and ProtoScript II reverse transcriptase were used to reverse-transcribe TCRbeta-specific cDNA from roughly 0.55 ug total RNA. Three nested multiplex PCR rounds, following a slightly modified ARM-PCR procedure, were used to build the TCRbeta libraries. Sample barcodes and Illumina adapters were added in a final 25-cycle PCR using Deep VentR polymerase. Before sequencing, amplicons of 200-500 bp were gel-purified using a QIAquick gel extraction kit. An Illumina HiSeq 2500 was used to sequence the TCRbeta amplicons, generating 250-bp paired-end reads. In the paper's pipeline: Trimmomatic v0.33 was used to quality-trim the reads, and FLASH v1.2.11 was used to merge paired reads so that full CDR3 sequences could be recovered. V, D and J germline segments were assigned to the rearranged TCRbeta sequences by MiGEC v1.2.1b. Clonotype statistics, along with Shannon-Wiener diversity indices, were calculated using VDJtools v1.0.0. Except for diversity analysis, only the 250 most abundant clonotypes of each sample were used in subsequent analyses to reduce sampling bias. TCRdb reanalyzed the raw reads on its own, using fastp at Q25 for trimming and MiXCR for clone calling, and kept in-frame beta chains. Here each entry gathers all rows of one CDR3 protein and keeps the most common genes and DNA. The V and J calls follow TCRdb's processing rather than the paper's. Counted in this sample were fewer than 400,000 distinct CDR3 sequences; roughly two thirds of them appeared once. The top ten hold around 9.5% of the sample.

The table lists this clonotype with a count of one. No antigen is known for it. The conserved phenylalanine or tryptophan normally closing the CDR3 is absent here, so this likely arose from a read error. Sequencing input: peripheral blood. The sequence was collected from a man in his forties or fifties with primary liver carcinoma and hepatitis B virus infection.

For the CDR3, the sequence is CSVEARRGRYVYTL. The DNA is as follows: TGCAGCGTTGAAGCCCGAAGGGGCCGCTATGTCTACACCTTA. Recombination connected TRBV29-1 to TRBJ1-2; the D gene is possibly TRBD1, with 5 bases matching. The CDR3 length equals 14 residues, ends included. Of all the DNA, just the CDR3 is kept, 42 bases in frame from base 1. CDR1 and CDR2, looked up from the germline V gene, are SQVTM and ANQGSEA.